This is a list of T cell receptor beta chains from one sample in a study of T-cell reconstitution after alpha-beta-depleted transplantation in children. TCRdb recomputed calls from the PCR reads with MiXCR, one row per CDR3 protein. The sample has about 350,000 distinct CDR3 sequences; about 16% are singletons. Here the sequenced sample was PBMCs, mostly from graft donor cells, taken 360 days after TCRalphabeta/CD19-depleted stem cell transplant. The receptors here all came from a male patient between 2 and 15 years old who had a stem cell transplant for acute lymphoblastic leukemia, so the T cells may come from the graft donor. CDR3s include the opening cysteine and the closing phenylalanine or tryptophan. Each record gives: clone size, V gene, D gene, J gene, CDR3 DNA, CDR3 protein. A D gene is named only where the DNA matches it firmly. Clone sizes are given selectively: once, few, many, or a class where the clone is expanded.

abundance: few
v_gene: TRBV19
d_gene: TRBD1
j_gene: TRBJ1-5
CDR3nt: TGTGCCAGTAGGGACAGGGGTAATCAGCCCCAGCATTTT
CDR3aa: CASRDRGNQPQHF

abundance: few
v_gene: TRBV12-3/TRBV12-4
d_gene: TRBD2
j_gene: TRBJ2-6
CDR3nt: TGTGCCAGCAGTTTTGGACTAGCGGGAGGGACCTCTGGGGCCAACGTCCTGACTTTC
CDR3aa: CASSFGLAGGTSGANVLTF

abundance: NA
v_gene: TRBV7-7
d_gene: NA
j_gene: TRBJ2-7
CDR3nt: TGTGCTAGCAGCGCCATGGATCGATCCGAGCAGTACTTC
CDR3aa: CASSAMDRSEQYF

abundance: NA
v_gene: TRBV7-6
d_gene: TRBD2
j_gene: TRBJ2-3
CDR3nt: TGTGCCAGCAGCTCGGGGACTAGCGGGAGGACAGATACGCAGTATTTT
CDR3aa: CASSSGTSGRTDTQYF

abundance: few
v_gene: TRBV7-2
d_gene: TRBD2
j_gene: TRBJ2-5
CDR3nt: TGTGCCAGCAGCTATTCCGGGACTAGCGGGGCACAAGAGACCCAGTACTTC
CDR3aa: CASSYSGTSGAQETQYF

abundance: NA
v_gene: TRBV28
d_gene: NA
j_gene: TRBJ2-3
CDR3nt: TGTGCCAGCAGTTTCCCCACGACAGGAGGCACAGATACGCAGTATTTT
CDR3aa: CASSFPTTGGTDTQYF

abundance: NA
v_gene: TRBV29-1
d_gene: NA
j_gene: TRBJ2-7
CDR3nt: TGCAGCGTGACCGCTAGCTCCTACGAGCAGTACTTC
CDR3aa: CSVTASSYEQYF

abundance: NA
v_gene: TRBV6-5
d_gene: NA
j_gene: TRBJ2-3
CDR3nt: TGTGCCACCGAGGGGGATACGCAGTATTTT
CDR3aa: CATEGDTQYF

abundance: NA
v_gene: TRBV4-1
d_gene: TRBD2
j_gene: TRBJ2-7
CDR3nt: TGCGCCAGCAGCCAAGTTTGGGGTGGGACTAGGGGGTCCCCGAGGACCTACGAGCAGTACTTC
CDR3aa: CASSQVWGGTRGSPRTYEQYF

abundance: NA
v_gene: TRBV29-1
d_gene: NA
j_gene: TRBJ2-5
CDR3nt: TGCAGCGTTGAAGATCGGGTTCAGGCCCTGGCTTTCCAAGAGACCCAGTACTTC
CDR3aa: CSVEDRVQALAFQETQYF

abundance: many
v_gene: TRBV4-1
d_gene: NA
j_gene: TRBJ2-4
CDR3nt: TGCGCCAGCAGCCCAGGGGAGGGTTTGAACATTCAGTACTTC
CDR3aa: CASSPGEGLNIQYF

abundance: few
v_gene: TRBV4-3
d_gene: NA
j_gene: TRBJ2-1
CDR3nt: TGCGCCAGCAGCCAAGCTAAGGGCCTAGCCCCTTACAATGAGCAGTTCTTC
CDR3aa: CASSQAKGLAPYNEQFF

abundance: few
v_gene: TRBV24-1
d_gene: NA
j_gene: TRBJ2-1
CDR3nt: TGTGCCACCAGTGATTTAAGCAGGAGCTCCTACAATGAGCAGTTCTTC
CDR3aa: CATSDLSRSSYNEQFF

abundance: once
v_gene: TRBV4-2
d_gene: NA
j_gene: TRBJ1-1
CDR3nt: TGTGCCAGCAGCCAAGGACAGACGAACACTGAAGCTTTCTTT
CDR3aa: CASSQGQTNTEAFF

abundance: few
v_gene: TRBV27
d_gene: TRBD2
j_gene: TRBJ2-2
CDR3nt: TGTGCCAGCAGTTGGATAGCGGGCACCGGGGAGCTGTTTTTT
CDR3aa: CASSWIAGTGELFF